This is a list of T cell receptor beta chains from one sample in a study of memory CD4+ T cells and cytomegalovirus serostatus. Sequencing used immunoSEQ multiplex PCR; TCRdb keeps in-frame clones, though not all of them. This sample has about 46,000 clones; over 70% occur once, and the top ten carry approximately 0.61%. Sequenced material: memory CD4+ T cells from blood. The receptor source for this set is an adult in good health and CMV-seronegative. The CDR3 runs from the conserved cysteine through the conserved F or W. The order of the fields is V gene, clone size, D gene, J gene, CDR3 DNA, CDR3 protein. The D gene is left open where the match is weak. Not every row has a clone size; where given, it reads once, few, many or a size class.

v_gene: TRBV21-1; abundance: few; d_gene: -; j_gene: TRBJ2-2; CDR3nt: TGTGCCAGCAAGGGACTAGCGGGGTACACCGGGGAGCTGTTTTTT; CDR3aa: CASKGLAGYTGELFF
v_gene: TRBV7-8; abundance: -; d_gene: -; j_gene: TRBJ2-7; CDR3nt: TGTGCCAGCAGGAAACTCCCCGACCCTGTATACGAGCAGTACTTC; CDR3aa: CASRKLPDPVYEQYF
v_gene: TRBV7-9; abundance: -; d_gene: -; j_gene: TRBJ2-3; CDR3nt: TGTGCCAGCAGCTCCACAGATACGCAGTATTTT; CDR3aa: CASSSTDTQYF
v_gene: TRBV5-4; abundance: once; d_gene: -; j_gene: TRBJ2-5; CDR3nt: TGTGCCAGCAGCTTGGGCCCAGGAGAAGAGACCCAGTACTTC; CDR3aa: CASSLGPGEETQYF
v_gene: TRBV6-5; abundance: -; d_gene: -; j_gene: TRBJ1-2; CDR3nt: TGTGCCAGCAGTTACACAGGGTTAGCAAAAGGCTACACCTTC; CDR3aa: CASSYTGLAKGYTF
v_gene: TRBV6-1; abundance: -; d_gene: -; j_gene: TRBJ2-1; CDR3nt: TGTGCCAGCAGTGCTAGGGGGATAGAGGTCGGTGAGCAGTTCTTC; CDR3aa: CASSARGIEVGEQFF
v_gene: TRBV2; abundance: -; d_gene: -; j_gene: TRBJ1-1; CDR3nt: TGTGCCAGCAACAAATCCCCACCCTATTTT; CDR3aa: CASNKSPPYF
v_gene: TRBV4-3; abundance: -; d_gene: -; j_gene: TRBJ2-2; CDR3nt: TGCGCCAGCAGCCAAGACGAGGGCATTGCCGGGGAGCTGTTTTTT; CDR3aa: CASSQDEGIAGELFF
v_gene: TRBV21-1; abundance: -; d_gene: -; j_gene: TRBJ1-6; CDR3nt: TGTGCCAGCAGCACTGAGGATTCCTATAATTCACCCCTCCACTTT; CDR3aa: CASSTEDSYNSPLHF
v_gene: TRBV11-2; abundance: -; d_gene: TRBD1; j_gene: TRBJ2-2; CDR3nt: TGTGCCAGCAGCCGCACAGGGGGGAAAACCGGGGAGCTGTTTTTT; CDR3aa: CASSRTGGKTGELFF
v_gene: TRBV7-2; abundance: -; d_gene: -; j_gene: TRBJ2-7; CDR3nt: TGTGCCAGCAGCCAAGAGCCCTCCTACGAGCAGTACTTC; CDR3aa: CASSQEPSYEQYF
v_gene: TRBV2; abundance: -; d_gene: TRBD1; j_gene: TRBJ1-6; CDR3nt: TGTGCCAGCAGCTTCACAGGGGATCCCCTCCACTTT; CDR3aa: CASSFTGDPLHF
v_gene: TRBV5-1; abundance: few; d_gene: -; j_gene: TRBJ2-2; CDR3nt: TGCGCCAGCAGCTTGTCACTGACGAACACCGGGGAGCTGTTTTTT; CDR3aa: CASSLSLTNTGELFF
v_gene: TRBV7-9; abundance: -; d_gene: TRBD1; j_gene: TRBJ1-4; CDR3nt: TGTGCCAGCAGCTCCGGACAGGGCCTGGGTGAAAAACTGTTTTTT; CDR3aa: CASSSGQGLGEKLFF
v_gene: TRBV5-6; abundance: once; d_gene: -; j_gene: TRBJ1-2; CDR3nt: TGTGCCAGCAGCTACCCAGGGGAAGGGGATGGCTACACCTTC; CDR3aa: CASSYPGEGDGYTF
v_gene: TRBV19; abundance: once; d_gene: -; j_gene: TRBJ1-5; CDR3nt: TGTGCCACCCGATGGGGTAATAGCAATCAGCCCCAGCATTTT; CDR3aa: CATRWGNSNQPQHF
v_gene: TRBV27; abundance: -; d_gene: -; j_gene: TRBJ2-5; CDR3nt: TGTGCCAGCAGGCCGTGGGGGCAAGAGACCCAGTACTTC; CDR3aa: CASRPWGQETQYF
v_gene: TRBV9; abundance: -; d_gene: TRBD1; j_gene: TRBJ1-6; CDR3nt: TGTGCCAGCAGCGTGGGGACAGGGTACTCCTATAATTCACCCCTCCACTTT; CDR3aa: CASSVGTGYSYNSPLHF
v_gene: TRBV5-4; abundance: -; d_gene: -; j_gene: TRBJ2-7; CDR3nt: TGTGCCAGCAGCTTGGTCGGCAGGACCCGATACGAGCAGTACTTC; CDR3aa: CASSLVGRTRYEQYF
v_gene: TRBV2; abundance: once; d_gene: TRBD1; j_gene: TRBJ1-2; CDR3nt: TGTGCCAGCAGTGAAGAGGAGGGGGCTGGTGGCTACACCTTC; CDR3aa: CASSEEEGAGGYTF
v_gene: TRBV14; abundance: -; d_gene: -; j_gene: TRBJ1-4; CDR3nt: TGTGCCAGCAGCCACTCCGACAGCTCGGGCATGAGGAAACTGTTTTTT; CDR3aa: CASSHSDSSGMRKLFF
v_gene: TRBV6-4; abundance: -; d_gene: -; j_gene: TRBJ2-1; CDR3nt: TGTGCCAGCAGTGACTCTCATTGGGGCAATGAGCAGTTCTTC; CDR3aa: CASSDSHWGNEQFF
v_gene: TRBV9; abundance: -; d_gene: -; j_gene: TRBJ2-7; CDR3nt: TGTGCCAGCAGGGAGACAGGCCGGGCGGGCGAGCAGTACTTC; CDR3aa: CASRETGRAGEQYF
v_gene: TRBV4-2; abundance: -; d_gene: TRBD2; j_gene: TRBJ2-1; CDR3nt: TGTGCCAGCAGCCAAGATAACTTTGGCGGGGGGGCCAAGGATGAGCAGTTCTTC; CDR3aa: CASSQDNFGGGAKDEQFF
v_gene: TRBV7-9; abundance: -; d_gene: -; j_gene: TRBJ2-5; CDR3nt: TGTGCCAGCAGCTTAGCCGCCTCCCGGGAGACCCAGTACTTC; CDR3aa: CASSLAASRETQYF
v_gene: TRBV29-1; abundance: once; d_gene: -; j_gene: TRBJ2-7; CDR3nt: TGCAGCGTTGAGGCGACGAACGAGCAGTACTTC; CDR3aa: CSVEATNEQYF
v_gene: TRBV10-3; abundance: -; d_gene: TRBD1; j_gene: TRBJ2-1; CDR3nt: TGTGCCATCAGTGATTTAGGACAGGACCTGGGGAATGAGCAGTTCTTC; CDR3aa: CAISDLGQDLGNEQFF
v_gene: TRBV2; abundance: once; d_gene: -; j_gene: TRBJ2-1; CDR3nt: TGTGCCAGCAGTGAAAACAGTTACAATGAGCAGTTCTTC; CDR3aa: CASSENSYNEQFF
v_gene: TRBV5-6; abundance: -; d_gene: -; j_gene: TRBJ2-5; CDR3nt: TGTGCCAGCAGCCCTGGTTGGGGGCAAGAGACCCAGTACTTC; CDR3aa: CASSPGWGQETQYF
v_gene: TRBV19; abundance: -; d_gene: TRBD1; j_gene: TRBJ2-3; CDR3nt: TGTGCCAGTAGTATAGATATTGTTCAGGGGGCTCATGGTACGCAGTATTTT; CDR3aa: CASSIDIVQGAHGTQYF
v_gene: TRBV29-1; abundance: few; d_gene: -; j_gene: TRBJ1-4; CDR3nt: TGCAGCTATTTCGGAGGTGAAAAACTGTTTTTT; CDR3aa: CSYFGGEKLFF
v_gene: TRBV4-2; abundance: -; d_gene: -; j_gene: TRBJ2-7; CDR3nt: TGTGCCAGCAGCCAAGATGGGGCGGGTACCTCCTACGAGCAGTACTTC; CDR3aa: CASSQDGAGTSYEQYF
v_gene: TRBV11-2; abundance: -; d_gene: -; j_gene: TRBJ2-7; CDR3nt: TGTGCCAGCAGCCCCGGGAGCTCCTACGAGCAGTACTTC; CDR3aa: CASSPGSSYEQYF
v_gene: TRBV21-1; abundance: -; d_gene: -; j_gene: TRBJ1-3; CDR3nt: TGTGCCAGCAGGGGGCGAAACACCATATATTTT; CDR3aa: CASRGRNTIYF
v_gene: TRBV13; abundance: -; d_gene: -; j_gene: TRBJ2-6; CDR3nt: TGTGCCAGCAGCCAGGGTGGTTACTCTGGGGCCAACGTCCTGACTTTC; CDR3aa: CASSQGGYSGANVLTF
v_gene: TRBV7-2; abundance: -; d_gene: -; j_gene: TRBJ2-5; CDR3nt: TGTGCCAGCAGCCGGGACGGTCTGTCCTTGGAGACCCAGTACTTC; CDR3aa: CASSRDGLSLETQYF
v_gene: TRBV7-9; abundance: -; d_gene: TRBD1; j_gene: TRBJ2-7; CDR3nt: TGTGCCAGCAGCCGGGACAGAGACTACGAGCAGTACTTC; CDR3aa: CASSRDRDYEQYF
v_gene: TRBV4-2; abundance: -; d_gene: -; j_gene: TRBJ2-7; CDR3nt: TGTGCCAGCAGCCAAGCCATTAGTAGCTCCTACGAGCAGTACTTC; CDR3aa: CASSQAISSSYEQYF
v_gene: TRBV10-3; abundance: -; d_gene: -; j_gene: TRBJ2-3; CDR3nt: TGTGCCATCAGTGAGGCGACAGATACGCAGTATTTT; CDR3aa: CAISEATDTQYF
v_gene: TRBV7-2; abundance: -; d_gene: TRBD2; j_gene: TRBJ2-5; CDR3nt: TGTGCCAGCAGCTGGTTGGGGGGGCAAGAGACCCAGTACTTC; CDR3aa: CASSWLGGQETQYF
v_gene: TRBV4-3; abundance: -; d_gene: TRBD1; j_gene: TRBJ1-1; CDR3nt: TGCGCCAGCAGCGAAGTAGACAGGGCCACTGAAGCTTTCTTT; CDR3aa: CASSEVDRATEAFF
v_gene: TRBV19; abundance: once; d_gene: -; j_gene: TRBJ1-2; CDR3nt: TGTGCCAGTACCCGGCGGGGACAAGGGGACTATGGCTACACCTTC; CDR3aa: CASTRRGQGDYGYTF
v_gene: TRBV6-1; abundance: -; d_gene: -; j_gene: TRBJ2-1; CDR3nt: TGTGCCAGCAGCGGGGGCCCCTCCTACAATGAGCAGTTCTTC; CDR3aa: CASSGGPSYNEQFF
v_gene: TRBV19; abundance: few; d_gene: -; j_gene: TRBJ1-5; CDR3nt: TGTGCCAGTGGGGGACATAGCAATCAGCCCCAGCATTTT; CDR3aa: CASGGHSNQPQHF